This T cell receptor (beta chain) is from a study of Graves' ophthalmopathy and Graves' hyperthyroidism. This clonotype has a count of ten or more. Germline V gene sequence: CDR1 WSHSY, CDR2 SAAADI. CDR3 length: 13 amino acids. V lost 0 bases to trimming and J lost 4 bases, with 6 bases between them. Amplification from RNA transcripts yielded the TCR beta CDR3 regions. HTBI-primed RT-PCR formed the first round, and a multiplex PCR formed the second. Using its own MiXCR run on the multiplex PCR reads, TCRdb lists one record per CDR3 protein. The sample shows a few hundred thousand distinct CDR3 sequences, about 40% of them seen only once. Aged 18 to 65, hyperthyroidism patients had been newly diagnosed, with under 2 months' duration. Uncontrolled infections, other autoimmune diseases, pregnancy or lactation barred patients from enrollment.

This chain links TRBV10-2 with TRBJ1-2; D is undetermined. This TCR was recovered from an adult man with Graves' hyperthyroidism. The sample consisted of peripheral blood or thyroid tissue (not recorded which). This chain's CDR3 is CASSESSVYGYTF. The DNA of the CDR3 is TGCGCCAGCAGTGAGTCGTCCGTCTATGGCTACACCTTC.